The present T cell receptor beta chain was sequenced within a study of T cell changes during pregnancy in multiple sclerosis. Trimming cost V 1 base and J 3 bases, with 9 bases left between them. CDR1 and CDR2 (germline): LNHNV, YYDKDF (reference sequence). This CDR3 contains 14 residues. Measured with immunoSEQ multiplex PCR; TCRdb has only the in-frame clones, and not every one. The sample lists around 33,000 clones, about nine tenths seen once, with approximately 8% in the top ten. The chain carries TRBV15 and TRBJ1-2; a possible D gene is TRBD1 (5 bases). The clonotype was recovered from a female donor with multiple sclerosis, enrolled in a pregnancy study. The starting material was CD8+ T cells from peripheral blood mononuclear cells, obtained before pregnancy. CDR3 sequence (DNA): TGTGCCACCAGCAGAGGGAGGGGCGACTATGGCTACACCTTC. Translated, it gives CATSRGRGDYGYTF.